One and the same sample provided the 11 T cell receptor beta chains below, sequenced in a study of CD8 T cells in ankylosing spondylitis (dated 2017 in TCRdb). Library generation was performed with 5' RACE. This sample was sequenced with an Illumina HiSeq 2500. TCRdb trimmed public reads at Q25 via fastp, called clones via MiXCR and kept in-frame beta chains. Identical CDR3 protein sequences are pooled into one entry, listed with their most common genes and DNA. This sample comprises 250,000 to 400,000 distinct CDR3 sequences, 11% of them detected only once. Together, the top ten hold roughly 9% of the sample. Sequences were obtained from blood, either unsorted or a sorted T cell fraction (not recorded which). The receptor set was obtained from a female donor with ankylosing spondylitis or in good health (not recorded which).

This chain links TRBV5-6 with TRBJ2-2; D call uncertain. CDR1 and CDR2 (germline): SGHDT, YYEEEE. Trimming left V 3 bases short and J 7 bases short, with 7 bases between. The CDR3 is made up of 12 amino acids. The CDR3 reads CASSWKVGELFF. For the CDR3, the DNA is TGTGCCAGCAGCTGGAAGGTCGGGGAGCTGTTTTTT.

This clonotype occurred a few times. V and J are TRBV7-6 and TRBJ2-2, with D hard to call. This CDR3 comprises 12 residues. Trimming cost V 1 base and J 11 bases, with 8 bases left between them. Germline CDR1 and CDR2: SGHVS and FNYEAQ. CDR3 residues: CASSLGAVELFF. The CDR3, as DNA: TGTGCCAGCAGCTTAGGGGCAGTAGAGCTGTTTTTT.

The chain has TRBV15 and TRBJ1-2, with unresolved D. Trimming removed 5 bases from V and 8 bases from J, with 18 bases in between. This CDR3 region has 14 residues. Germline V gives CDR1 LNHNV, CDR2 YYDKDF (reference sequence). The CDR3 nucleotides read TGTGCCACCAGCTTTGACGTTTTCGGAAAAGGCTACACCTTC. Amino acids: CATSFDVFGKGYTF.

In this sample, this clonotype turned up many times. This chain uses TRBV7-2 with TRBJ2-3; 10 bases align to TRBD2. Germline lookup yields CDR1 SGHTA and CDR2 FQGNSA. This CDR3 comprises 16 residues. Trimming cost V 6 bases and J 5 bases; bases outside gene matches: 11. The CDR3 DNA is TGTGCCAGCAGATTAAGACTAGCGGGCGCGGGAGATACGCAGTATTTT. Residues: CASRLRLAGAGDTQYF. Full variable domain (missing parts from reference TRBV7-2 and TRBJ2-3): GAGVSQSPSNKVTEKGKDVELRCDPISGHTALYWYRQSLGQGLEFLIYFQGNSAPDKSGLPSDRFSAERTGGSVSTLTIQRTQQEDSAVYLCASRLRLAGAGDTQYFGPGTRLTVL.

This clonotype was recorded at least ten times. The chain carries TRBV20-1 and TRBJ2-7; 8 bases are a match to TRBD2. CDR1 DFQATT and CDR2 SNEGSKA come from the germline V gene (reference sequence). The CDR3 totals 13 residues. The ends lost 3 bases at V and 5 bases at J; junction bases unmatched: 6. The CDR3 coding sequence is TGCAGTGCTAGGCGGGAGGTTTTCAACGAGCAGTACTTC. This codes for CSARREVFNEQYF.

V gene TRBV30 combines with J gene TRBJ2-7; unclear D gene. This CDR3 has 12 residues. Germline CDR1 reads GTSNPN; CDR2 reads SVGIG (reference sequence). V gave up 8 bases and J gave up 2 bases, with 13 bases separating them. This CDR3 is CAGLRNPYEQYF. The CDR3 nucleotides are TGTGCCGGTCTCAGGAATCCCTACGAGCAGTACTTC.

This clonotype appeared many times. The V and J genes are TRBV29-1 and TRBJ2-7; D unresolved. Trimming shortened V by 4 bases and J by 3 bases, and 7 bases separated the two germline ends. Germline-derived CDR1 and CDR2 are SQVTM and ANQGSEA. The CDR3 loop spans 11 amino acids. The CDR3 protein is CSVGNSYEQYF. The DNA of the CDR3 is TGCAGCGTTGGAAACAGCTACGAGCAGTACTTC.

This clonotype has just a few counts. The rearrangement links TRBV7-9 to TRBJ2-7; perhaps TRBD1 as D (5 bases). Looked up from germline, CDR1 is SEHNR and CDR2 is FQNEAQ (reference sequence). The CDR3 covers 11 residues. Between the trimmed V and J ends, which lost 3 bases and 7 bases, there was a span of 7 bases. The CDR3 region is CASSFRQEQYF. The CDR3 DNA is TGTGCCAGCAGCTTTCGACAGGAGCAGTACTTC. The complete variable domain, with remaining parts taken from reference TRBV7-9 and TRBJ2-7, reads DTGVSQNPRHKITKRGQNVTFRCDPISEHNRLYWYRQTLGQGPEFLTYFQNEAQLEKSRLLSDRFSAERPKGSFSTLEIQRTEQGDSAMYLCASSFRQEQYFGPGTRLTVT.

The chain is built from TRBV3-1 and TRBJ2-7; tentative D call: TRBD1 (5 bases). The length of the CDR3 is 13 residues. The ends were cut back, 10 bases at V and 1 base at J, with 14 bases in the middle. Germline assignment: CDR1 LGHDT and CDR2 YNNKEL (reference sequence). The CDR3 bases are TGTGCCACCGCAGGGTCCCCTTCCTACGAGCAGTACTTC. It translates to CATAGSPSYEQYF.

The genes are TRBV3-1 and TRBJ1-1; the D is unclear. CDR3 length equals 14 residues. From germline, CDR1 is LGHDT and CDR2 YNNKEL (reference sequence). The V and J ends lost 0 bases and 0 bases respectively, with 5 bases between them. The CDR3 sequence: CASSQDQVNTEAFF. Here the CDR3 DNA reads TGTGCCAGCAGCCAAGATCAGGTGAACACTGAAGCTTTCTTT. Variable domain in full (rest from reference TRBV3-1 and TRBJ1-1): DTAVSQTPKYLVTQMGNDKSIKCEQNLGHDTMYWYKQDSKKFLKIMFSYNNKELIINETVPNRFSPKSPDKAHLNLHINSLELGDSAVYFCASSQDQVNTEAFFGQGTRLTVV.

The J gene is TRBJ2-3, the V gene TRBV7-8; TRBD2 matches at 8 bases. The CDR3 is 16 residues long. Germline V gene sequence: CDR1 SGHVS, CDR2 FQNEAQ. V shed 5 bases and J 3 bases; nucleotides not matched to a gene: 10. CDR3 coding DNA: TGTGCCAGCAGCCCAAATACGGGACTAGGGACAGATACGCAGTATTTT. Translation: CASSPNTGLGTDTQYF.